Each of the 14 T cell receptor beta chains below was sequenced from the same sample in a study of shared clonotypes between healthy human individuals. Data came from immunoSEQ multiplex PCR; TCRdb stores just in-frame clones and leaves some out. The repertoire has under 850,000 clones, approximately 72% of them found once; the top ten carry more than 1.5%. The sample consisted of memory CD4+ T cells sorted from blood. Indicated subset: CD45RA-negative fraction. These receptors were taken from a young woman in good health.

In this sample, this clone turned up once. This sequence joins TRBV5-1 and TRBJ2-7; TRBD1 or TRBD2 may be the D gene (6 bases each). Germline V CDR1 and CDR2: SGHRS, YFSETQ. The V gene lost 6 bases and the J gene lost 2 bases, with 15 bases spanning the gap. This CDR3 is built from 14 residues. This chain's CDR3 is CASTYSGGPYEQYF. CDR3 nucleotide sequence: TGCGCCAGCACTTATTCTGGGGGGCCCTACGAGCAGTACTTC.

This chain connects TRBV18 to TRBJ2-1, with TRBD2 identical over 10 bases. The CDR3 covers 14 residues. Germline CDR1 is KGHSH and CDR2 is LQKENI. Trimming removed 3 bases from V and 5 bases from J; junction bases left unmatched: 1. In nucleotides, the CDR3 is TGTGCCAGCTCACCGCTAGCGGGGGACAATGAGCAGTTCTTC. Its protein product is CASSPLAGDNEQFF.

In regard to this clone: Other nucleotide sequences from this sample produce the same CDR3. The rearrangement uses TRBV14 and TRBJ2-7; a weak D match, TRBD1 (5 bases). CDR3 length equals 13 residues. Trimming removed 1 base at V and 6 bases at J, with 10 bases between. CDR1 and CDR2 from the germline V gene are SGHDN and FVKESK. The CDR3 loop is CASSQVRVSEQYF. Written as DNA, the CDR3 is TGTGCCAGCAGCCAAGTCAGGGTGTCCGAGCAGTACTTC.

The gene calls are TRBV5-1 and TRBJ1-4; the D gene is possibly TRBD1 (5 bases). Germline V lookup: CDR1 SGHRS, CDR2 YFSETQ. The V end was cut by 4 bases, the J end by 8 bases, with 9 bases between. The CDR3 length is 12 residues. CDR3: CASSVEGEKLFF. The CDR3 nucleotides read TGCGCCAGCAGCGTAGAGGGGGAAAAACTGTTTTTT.

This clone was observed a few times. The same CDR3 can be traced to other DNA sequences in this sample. CDR3 residues: CASSLGGTGANVLTF. In nucleotides, the CDR3 is TGTGCCAGCAGTTTGGGGGGAACTGGGGCCAACGTCCTGACTTTC. V is TRBV28 and J is TRBJ2-6; a possible D gene is TRBD2 (6 bases). The V end was cut by 3 bases, the J end by 2 bases, with 8 bases between. Germline CDR1 is MDHEN and CDR2 is SYDVKM. There are 15 residues in the CDR3.

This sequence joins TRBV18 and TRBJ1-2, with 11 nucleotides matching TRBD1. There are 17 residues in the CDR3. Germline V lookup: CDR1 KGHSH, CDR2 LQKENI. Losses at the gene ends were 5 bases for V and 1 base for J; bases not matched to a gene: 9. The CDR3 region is CASSSRDRGSRNYGYTF. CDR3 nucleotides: TGTGCCAGCTCATCCCGGGACAGGGGGTCCCGTAACTATGGCTACACCTTC.

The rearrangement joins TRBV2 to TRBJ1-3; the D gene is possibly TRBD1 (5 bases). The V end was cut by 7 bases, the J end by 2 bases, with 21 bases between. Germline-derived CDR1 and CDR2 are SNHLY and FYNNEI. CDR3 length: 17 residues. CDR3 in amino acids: CASTGPLPGRTGNTIYF. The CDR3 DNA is TGTGCCAGCACAGGACCGCTTCCAGGGAGAACTGGAAACACCATATATTTT.

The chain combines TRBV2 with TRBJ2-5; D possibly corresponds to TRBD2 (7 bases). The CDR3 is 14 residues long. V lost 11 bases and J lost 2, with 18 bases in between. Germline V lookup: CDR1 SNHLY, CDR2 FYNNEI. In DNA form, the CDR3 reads TGTGCCCGAGGGGGGGCGGCTCAACAAGAGACCCAGTACTTC. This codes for CARGGAAQQETQYF.

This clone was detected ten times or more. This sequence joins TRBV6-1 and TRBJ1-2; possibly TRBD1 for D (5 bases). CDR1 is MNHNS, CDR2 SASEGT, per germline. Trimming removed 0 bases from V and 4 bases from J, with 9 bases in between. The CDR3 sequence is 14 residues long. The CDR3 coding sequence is TGTGCCAGCAGTGAAGCGCAGGGAGGCTATGGCTACACCTTC. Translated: CASSEAQGGYGYTF.

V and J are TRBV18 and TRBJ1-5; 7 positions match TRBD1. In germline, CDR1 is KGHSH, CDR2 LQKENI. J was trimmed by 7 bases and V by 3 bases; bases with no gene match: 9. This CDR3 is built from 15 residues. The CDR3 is CASSPSDRMLQPQHF. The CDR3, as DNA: TGTGCCAGCTCACCGTCGGACAGGATGTTGCAGCCCCAGCATTTT. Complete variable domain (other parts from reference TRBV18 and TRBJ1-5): NAGVMQNPRHLVRRRGQEARLRCSPMKGHSHVYWYRQLPEEGLKFMVYLQKENIIDESGMPKERFSAEFPKEGPSILRIQQVVRGDSAAYFCASSPSDRMLQPQHFGDGTRLSIL.

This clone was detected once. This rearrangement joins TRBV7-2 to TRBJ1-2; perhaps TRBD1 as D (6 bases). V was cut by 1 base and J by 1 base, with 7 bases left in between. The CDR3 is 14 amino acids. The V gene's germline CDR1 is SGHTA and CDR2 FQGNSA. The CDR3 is CASSLEGGNYGYTF. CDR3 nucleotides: TGTGCCAGCAGCTTAGAGGGGGGTAACTATGGCTACACCTTC. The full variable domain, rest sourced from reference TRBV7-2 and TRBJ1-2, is GAGVSQSPSNKVTEKGKDVELRCDPISGHTALYWYRQSLGQGLEFLIYFQGNSAPDKSGLPSDRFSAERTGGSVSTLTIQRTQQEDSAVYLCASSLEGGNYGYTFGSGTRLTVV.

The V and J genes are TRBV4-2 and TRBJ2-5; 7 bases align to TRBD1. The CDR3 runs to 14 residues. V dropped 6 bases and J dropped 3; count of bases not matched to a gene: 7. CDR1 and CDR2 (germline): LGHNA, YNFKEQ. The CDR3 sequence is CASRAIGQEETQYF. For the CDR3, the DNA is TGTGCCAGCAGAGCCATAGGACAGGAAGAGACCCAGTACTTC.

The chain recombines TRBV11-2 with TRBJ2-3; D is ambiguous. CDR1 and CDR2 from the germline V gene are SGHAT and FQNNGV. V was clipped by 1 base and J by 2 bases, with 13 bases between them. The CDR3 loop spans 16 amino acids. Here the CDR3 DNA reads TGTGCCAGCAGCTTAGCAGTTTCCAGTCCCACAGATACGCAGTATTTT. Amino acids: CASSLAVSSPTDTQYF.

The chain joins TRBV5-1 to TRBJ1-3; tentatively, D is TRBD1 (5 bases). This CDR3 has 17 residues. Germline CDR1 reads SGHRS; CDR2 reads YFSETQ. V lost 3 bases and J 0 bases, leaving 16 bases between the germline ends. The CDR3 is CASSSGGGALSGNTIYF. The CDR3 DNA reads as TGCGCCAGCAGCTCCGGCGGAGGGGCCCTCTCTGGAAACACCATATATTTT. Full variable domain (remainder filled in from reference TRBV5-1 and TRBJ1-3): KAGVTQTPRYLIKTRGQQVTLSCSPISGHRSVSWYQQTPGQGLQFLFEYFSETQRNKGNFPGRFSGRQFSNSRSEMNVSTLELGDSALYLCASSSGGGALSGNTIYFGEGSWLTVV.